The clone carrying this TCR beta chain was seen more than once but under ten times. The V and J ends lost 6 bases and 5 bases, in that order; junction bases with no gene match: 3. The length of the CDR3 is 12 residues. Germline-derived CDR1 and CDR2 are SQVTM and ANQGSEA. The data were obtained in a study of beta chain features in type 1 diabetes. The isolated RNA, all of it, was reverse transcribed, so expressed TCRB transcripts were what got sequenced. Here immunoSEQ multiplex PCR was the method, and the copy in TCRdb shows in-frame clones only, minus some. The sample holds under 300,000 clones, about 30% seen once.

The source is a young man in good health. The sample consisted of central memory CD4+ T cells from blood. This sequence joins TRBV29-1 and TRBJ2-7; 11 bases agree with TRBD1. The CDR3 DNA reads TGCAGCGTGGGACAGGGGGACAACGAGCAGTACTTC. Protein product: CSVGQGDNEQYF.